These T cell receptor beta chains were read from a single sample in a study of blood T cell repertoires in COVID-19. The repertoire was sequenced with immunoSEQ multiplex PCR; TCRdb's copy has only in-frame clones and lacks some. The table has about 160,000 clones, 80% seen once; the top ten hold more than 3%. Sequenced: PBMCs or T cells enriched from blood (not recorded which). The receptors were sampled from a woman in her sixties who had recovered from COVID-19. The CDR3 runs from the conserved cysteine through the conserved F or W. Fields, in order: D gene, V gene, J gene, CDR3 length, clone size, CDR3 protein, CDR3 DNA. D genes are given only for firm matches. A row's size may be missing; if present it is once, few, many or a size class.

d_call: TRBD1; v_call: TRBV7-9; j_call: TRBJ2-1; cdr3_length: 14; clone_size: -; cdr3_aa: CASRNPDRGDEQFF; cdr3_nt: TGTGCCAGCAGAAACCCGGACAGGGGGGATGAGCAGTTCTTC
d_call: -; v_call: TRBV6-5; j_call: TRBJ1-2; cdr3_length: 11; clone_size: few; cdr3_aa: CASSQLVRPDF; cdr3_nt: TGTGCCAGCAGCCAACTCGTGCGGCCAGACTTC
d_call: TRBD2; v_call: TRBV27; j_call: TRBJ2-4; cdr3_length: 16; clone_size: -; cdr3_aa: CASSLMAGGPKNIQYF; cdr3_nt: TGTGCCAGCAGTTTAATGGCGGGGGGGCCCAAAAACATTCAGTACTTC
d_call: -; v_call: TRBV18; j_call: TRBJ1-1; cdr3_length: 12; clone_size: -; cdr3_aa: CASSVSDTEAFF; cdr3_nt: TGTGCCAGCTCAGTCTCGGACACTGAAGCTTTCTTT
d_call: TRBD1; v_call: TRBV4-1; j_call: TRBJ2-7; cdr3_length: 15; clone_size: -; cdr3_aa: CASSQDMGQGYEQYF; cdr3_nt: TGCGCCAGCAGCCAAGATATGGGACAGGGGTACGAGCAGTACTTC
d_call: TRBD2; v_call: TRBV6-4; j_call: TRBJ2-3; cdr3_length: 14; clone_size: few; cdr3_aa: CASKAGVHTDTQYF; cdr3_nt: TGTGCCAGCAAAGCGGGGGTCCACACAGATACGCAGTATTTT
d_call: -; v_call: TRBV4-1; j_call: TRBJ1-5; cdr3_length: 15; clone_size: -; cdr3_aa: CASSQDQGSNQPQHF; cdr3_nt: TGCGCCAGCAGCCAAGATCAGGGGAGCAATCAGCCCCAGCATTTT
d_call: TRBD1; v_call: TRBV7-4; j_call: TRBJ2-4; cdr3_length: 18; clone_size: -; cdr3_aa: CASSGRTGEVLAKNIQYF; cdr3_nt: TGTGCCAGCAGCGGGAGGACAGGGGAAGTCCTAGCCAAAAACATTCAGTACTTC
d_call: -; v_call: TRBV5-1; j_call: TRBJ2-5; cdr3_length: 14; clone_size: -; cdr3_aa: CASSPIPGDGTQYF; cdr3_nt: TGCGCCAGTTCCCCAATCCCAGGGGATGGGACCCAGTACTTC
d_call: -; v_call: TRBV20-1; j_call: TRBJ1-1; cdr3_length: 11; clone_size: -; cdr3_aa: CSRARGTEAFF; cdr3_nt: TGCAGTCGGGCCAGGGGCACTGAAGCTTTCTTT
d_call: -; v_call: TRBV14; j_call: TRBJ1-6; cdr3_length: 15; clone_size: -; cdr3_aa: CASSQPRGPNSPLHF; cdr3_nt: TGTGCCAGCAGCCAACCTCGCGGCCCCAATTCACCCCTCCACTTT
d_call: -; v_call: TRBV6-6; j_call: TRBJ1-2; cdr3_length: 13; clone_size: -; cdr3_aa: CASSYERQTSYTF; cdr3_nt: TGTGCCAGCAGTTACGAAAGACAGACGAGCTACACCTTC
d_call: TRBD2; v_call: TRBV6-5; j_call: TRBJ2-1; cdr3_length: 13; clone_size: -; cdr3_aa: CASRPSGYNEQFF; cdr3_nt: TGTGCCAGCAGACCTAGCGGTTACAATGAGCAGTTCTTC
d_call: -; v_call: TRBV5-1; j_call: TRBJ2-3; cdr3_length: 14; clone_size: -; cdr3_aa: CASSLREVTDTQYF; cdr3_nt: TGCGCCAGCAGCTTGAGGGAGGTAACAGATACGCAGTATTTT
d_call: TRBD2; v_call: TRBV27; j_call: TRBJ2-3; cdr3_length: 14; clone_size: -; cdr3_aa: CASRRGTNTDTQYF; cdr3_nt: TGTGCCAGCAGGAGAGGGACTAACACAGATACGCAGTATTTT